This paragraph reports one T cell receptor (beta chain). Antigen specificity is unknown. This CDR3 is built from 13 residues. Germline V gives CDR1 LNHNV, CDR2 YYDKDF (reference sequence). V lost 3 bases, J lost 3 bases, and 6 bases lay in between. This sample was taken from a study of cytomegalovirus exposure and HLA in healthy donors. Background on the study: In an earlier analysis, approximately 120 million unique TCR beta sequences were found from 150 million to 200 million T cells.

Study results and caveats: When a later analysis compared HLA-associated TCR beta chains with equally common others, the HLA-associated chains turned out to be more clonally expanded and to have lower generation probabilities.

PCR employed 60 Vbeta and 13 Jbeta primers. TCRdb's copy holds only in-frame clones and misses some; the assay was immunoSEQ multiplex PCR. The table lists 150,000 to 200,000 clones, 65% to 85% of them singletons. The sequenced sample was PBMCs. The receptor comes from a woman younger than 45 in good health and CMV-seropositive. This chain joins TRBV15 and TRBJ2-1, with D tentatively TRBD2 (6 bases). The CDR3 spells CATSSGSYNEQFF. The CDR3 DNA is TGTGCCACCAGCAGCGGGAGCTACAATGAGCAGTTCTTC.